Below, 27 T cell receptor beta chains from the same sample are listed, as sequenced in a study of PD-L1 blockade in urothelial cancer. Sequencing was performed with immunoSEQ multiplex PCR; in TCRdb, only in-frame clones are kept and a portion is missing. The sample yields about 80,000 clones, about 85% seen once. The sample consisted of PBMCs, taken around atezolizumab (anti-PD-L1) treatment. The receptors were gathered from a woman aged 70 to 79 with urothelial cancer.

The CDR3 is CASSQLYLGGAQYF. The CDR3 coding sequence is TGCGCCAGCAGCCAACTCTACCTCGGAGGAGCCCAGTACTTC. This chain links TRBV4-1 with TRBJ2-5, with D maybe TRBD2 (5 bases). Trimming cost V 2 bases and J 9 bases, with 16 bases left between them. Germline V gene sequence: CDR1 MGHRA, CDR2 YSYEKL. The CDR3 is 14 amino acids.

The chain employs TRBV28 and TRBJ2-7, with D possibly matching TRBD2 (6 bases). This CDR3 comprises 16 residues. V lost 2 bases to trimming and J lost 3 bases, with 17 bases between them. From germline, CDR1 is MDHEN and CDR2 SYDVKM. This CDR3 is CASSLAGPIPNYEQYF. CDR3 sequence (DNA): TGTGCCAGCAGTTTAGCGGGGCCCATACCAAACTACGAGCAGTACTTC.

The CDR3 is CASRTALAGGDGEQFF. The CDR3, as DNA: TGCGCCAGCCGTACTGCCTTGGCGGGAGGGGACGGTGAGCAGTTCTTC. The V call is TRBV5-1, the J call TRBJ2-1; 9 bases are shared with TRBD2. CDR1 is SGHRS, CDR2 YFSETQ, per germline. The CDR3 runs to 16 residues. V lost 7 bases to trimming and J lost 9 bases; unmatched junction nucleotides: 17.

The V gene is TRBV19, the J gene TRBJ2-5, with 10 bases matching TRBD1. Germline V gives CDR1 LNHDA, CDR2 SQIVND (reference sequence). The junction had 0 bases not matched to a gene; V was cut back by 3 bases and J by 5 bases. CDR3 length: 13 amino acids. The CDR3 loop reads CASSMGQGETQYF. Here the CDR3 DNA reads TGTGCCAGTAGTATGGGACAGGGGGAGACCCAGTACTTC.

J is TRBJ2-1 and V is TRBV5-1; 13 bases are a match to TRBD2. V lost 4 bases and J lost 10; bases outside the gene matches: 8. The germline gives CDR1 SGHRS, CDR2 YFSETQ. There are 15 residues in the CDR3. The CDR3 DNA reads TGCGCCAGCAGCATAGGACTAGCGGGAGTCTCAGAGCAGTTCTTC. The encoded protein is CASSIGLAGVSEQFF. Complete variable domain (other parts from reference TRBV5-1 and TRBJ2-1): KAGVTQTPRYLIKTRGQQVTLSCSPISGHRSVSWYQQTPGQGLQFLFEYFSETQRNKGNFPGRFSGRQFSNSRSEMNVSTLELGDSALYLCASSIGLAGVSEQFFGPGTRLTVL.

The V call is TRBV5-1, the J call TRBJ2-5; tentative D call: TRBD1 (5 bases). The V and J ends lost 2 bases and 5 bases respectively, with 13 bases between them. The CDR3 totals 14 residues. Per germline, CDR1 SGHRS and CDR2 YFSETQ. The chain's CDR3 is CASSFGQGRETQYF. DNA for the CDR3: TGCGCCAGCAGCTTCGGGCAGGGTAGGGAGACCCAGTACTTC. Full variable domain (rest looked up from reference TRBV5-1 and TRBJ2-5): KAGVTQTPRYLIKTRGQQVTLSCSPISGHRSVSWYQQTPGQGLQFLFEYFSETQRNKGNFPGRFSGRQFSNSRSEMNVSTLELGDSALYLCASSFGQGRETQYFGPGTRLLVL.

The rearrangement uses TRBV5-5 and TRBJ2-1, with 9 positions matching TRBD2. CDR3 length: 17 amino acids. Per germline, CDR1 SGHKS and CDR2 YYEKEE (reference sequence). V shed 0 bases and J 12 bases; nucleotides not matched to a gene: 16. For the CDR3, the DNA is TGTGCCAGCAGCTTGGGACTAGCGGTAAGCGTCCGGTCAGGGCAGTTCTTC. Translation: CASSLGLAVSVRSGQFF.

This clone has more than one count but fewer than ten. This chain's CDR3 is CASSDHLAGGGYNEQFF. The CDR3, as DNA: TGTGCCAGCAGTGACCATCTAGCGGGAGGGGGCTACAATGAGCAGTTCTTC. The chain recombines TRBV25-1 with TRBJ2-1, with 12 bases lining up with TRBD2. With 3 bases clipped from V and 3 bases from J, the junction kept 6 bases outside the gene matches. CDR3 length: 17 residues. The V gene's germline CDR1 is MGHDK and CDR2 SYGVNS.

CDR3 protein: CASSQLWGVDYGYTF. The CDR3 DNA reads TGTGCCAGCAGCCAACTGTGGGGGGTGGACTATGGCTACACCTTC. This chain links TRBV9 with TRBJ1-2; the D gene is possibly TRBD1 (5 bases). The V gene lost 4 bases and the J gene lost 3 bases, with 16 bases spanning the gap. There are 15 residues in the CDR3. CDR1 is SGDLS, CDR2 YYNGEE, per germline.

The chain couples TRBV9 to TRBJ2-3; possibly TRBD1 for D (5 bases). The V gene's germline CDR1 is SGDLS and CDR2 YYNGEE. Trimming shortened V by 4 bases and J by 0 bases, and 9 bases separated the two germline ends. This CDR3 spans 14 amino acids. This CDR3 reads CASSRQTSTDTQYF. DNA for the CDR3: TGTGCCAGCAGCCGACAGACTAGCACAGATACGCAGTATTTT.

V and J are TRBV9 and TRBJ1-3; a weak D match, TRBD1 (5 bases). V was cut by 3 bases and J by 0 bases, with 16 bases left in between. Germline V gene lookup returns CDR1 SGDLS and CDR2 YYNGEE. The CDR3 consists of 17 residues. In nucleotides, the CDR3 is TGTGCCAGCAGCGCGTGGGGGGGTACCCGCTCTGGAAACACCATATATTTT. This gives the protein CASSAWGGTRSGNTIYF.

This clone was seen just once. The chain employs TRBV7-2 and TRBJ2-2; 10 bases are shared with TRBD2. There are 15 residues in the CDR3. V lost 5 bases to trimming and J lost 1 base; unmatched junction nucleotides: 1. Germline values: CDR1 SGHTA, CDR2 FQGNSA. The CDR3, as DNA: TGTGCCAGCAGCCGGACTAGCGGGAACACCGGGGAGCTGTTTTTT. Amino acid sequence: CASSRTSGNTGELFF.

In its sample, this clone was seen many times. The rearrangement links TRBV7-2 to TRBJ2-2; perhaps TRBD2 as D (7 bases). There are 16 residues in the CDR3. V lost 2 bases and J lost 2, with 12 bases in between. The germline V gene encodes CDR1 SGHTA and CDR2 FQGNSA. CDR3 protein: CASSLWGGRNTGELFF. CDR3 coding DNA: TGTGCCAGCAGCTTATGGGGGGGGCGCAACACCGGGGAGCTGTTTTTT. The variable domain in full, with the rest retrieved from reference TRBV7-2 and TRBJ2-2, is GAGVSQSPSNKVTEKGKDVELRCDPISGHTALYWYRQSLGQGLEFLIYFQGNSAPDKSGLPSDRFSAERTGGSVSTLTIQRTQQEDSAVYLCASSLWGGRNTGELFFGEGSRLTVL.

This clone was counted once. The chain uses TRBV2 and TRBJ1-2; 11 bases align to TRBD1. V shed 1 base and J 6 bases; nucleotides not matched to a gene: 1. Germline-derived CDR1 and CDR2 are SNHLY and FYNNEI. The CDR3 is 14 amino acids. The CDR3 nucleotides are TGTGCCAGCAGTGAAGGGACAGGGGGCGATGGCTACACCTTC. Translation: CASSEGTGGDGYTF.

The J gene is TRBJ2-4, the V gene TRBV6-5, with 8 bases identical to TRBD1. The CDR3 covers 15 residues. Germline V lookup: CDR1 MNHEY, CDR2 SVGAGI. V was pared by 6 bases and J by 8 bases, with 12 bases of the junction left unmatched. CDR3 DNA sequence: TGTGCCAGCAGCTCAAGGACAGGGTTAATGGACATTCAGTACTTC. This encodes CASSSRTGLMDIQYF.

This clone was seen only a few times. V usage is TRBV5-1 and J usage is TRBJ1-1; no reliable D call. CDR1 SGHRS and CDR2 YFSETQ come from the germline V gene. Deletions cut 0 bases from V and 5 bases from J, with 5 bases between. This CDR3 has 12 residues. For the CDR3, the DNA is TGCGCCAGCAGCTTGGACACAACTGAAGCTTTCTTT. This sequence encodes CASSLDTTEAFF.

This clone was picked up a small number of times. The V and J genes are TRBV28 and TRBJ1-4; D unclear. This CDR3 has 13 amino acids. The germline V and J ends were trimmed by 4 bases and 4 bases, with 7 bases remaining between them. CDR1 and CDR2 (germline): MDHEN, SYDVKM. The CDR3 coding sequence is TGTGCCAGCAGTTCAGGATTTAATGAAAAACTGTTTTTT. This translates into CASSSGFNEKLFF.

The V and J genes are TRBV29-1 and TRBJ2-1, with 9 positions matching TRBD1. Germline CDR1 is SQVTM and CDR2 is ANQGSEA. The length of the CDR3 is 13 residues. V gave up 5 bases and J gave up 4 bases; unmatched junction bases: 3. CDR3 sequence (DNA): TGCAGCGTTCCCGGGACAGGGTACAATGAGCAGTTCTTC. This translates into CSVPGTGYNEQFF.

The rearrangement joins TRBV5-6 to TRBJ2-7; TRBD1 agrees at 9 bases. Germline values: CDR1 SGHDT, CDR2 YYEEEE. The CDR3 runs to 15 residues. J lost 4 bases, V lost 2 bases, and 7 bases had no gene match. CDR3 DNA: TGTGCCAGCAGCTTCGGGACAGGGAAGGTGTACGAGCAGTACTTC. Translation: CASSFGTGKVYEQYF.

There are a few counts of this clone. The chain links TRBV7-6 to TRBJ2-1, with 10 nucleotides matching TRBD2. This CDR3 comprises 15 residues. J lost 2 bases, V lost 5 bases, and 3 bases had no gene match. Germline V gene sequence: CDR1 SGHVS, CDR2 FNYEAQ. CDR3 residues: CASSRTSGAYNEQFF. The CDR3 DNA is TGTGCCAGCAGCCGCACTAGCGGGGCCTACAATGAGCAGTTCTTC.

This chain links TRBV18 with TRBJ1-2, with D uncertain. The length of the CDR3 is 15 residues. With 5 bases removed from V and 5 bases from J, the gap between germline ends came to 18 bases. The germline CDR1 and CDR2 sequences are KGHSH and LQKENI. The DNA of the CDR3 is TGTGCCAGCTCATCTAGTTCTGGCGGGCAATATGGCTACACCTTC. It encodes CASSSSSGGQYGYTF.

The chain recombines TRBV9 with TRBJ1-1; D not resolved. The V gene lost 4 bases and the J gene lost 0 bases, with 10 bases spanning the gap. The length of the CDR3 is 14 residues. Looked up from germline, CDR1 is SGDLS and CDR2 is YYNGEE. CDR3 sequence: CASSLSGVNTEAFF. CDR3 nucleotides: TGTGCCAGCAGCCTCAGCGGGGTGAACACTGAAGCTTTCTTT.

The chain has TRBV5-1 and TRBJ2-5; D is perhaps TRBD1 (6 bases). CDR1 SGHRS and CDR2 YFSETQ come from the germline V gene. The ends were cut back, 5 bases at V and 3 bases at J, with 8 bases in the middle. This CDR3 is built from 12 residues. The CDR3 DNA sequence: TGCGCCAGCAGTACAGGGAAAGAGACCCAGTACTTC. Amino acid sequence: CASSTGKETQYF.

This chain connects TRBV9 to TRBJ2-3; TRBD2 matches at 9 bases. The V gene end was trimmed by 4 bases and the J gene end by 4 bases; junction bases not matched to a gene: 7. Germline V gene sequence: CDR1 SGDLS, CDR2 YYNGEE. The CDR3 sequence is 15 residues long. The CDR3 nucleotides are TGTGCCAGCAGCCTGCGGGGGGGCCTTTCAGATACGCAGTATTTT. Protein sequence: CASSLRGGLSDTQYF.

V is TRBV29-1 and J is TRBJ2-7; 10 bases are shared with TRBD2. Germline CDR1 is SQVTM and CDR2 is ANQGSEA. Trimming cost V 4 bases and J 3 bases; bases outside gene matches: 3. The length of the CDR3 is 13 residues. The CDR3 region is CSVVAGGYYEQYF. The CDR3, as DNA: TGCAGCGTTGTAGCGGGAGGTTACTACGAGCAGTACTTC.

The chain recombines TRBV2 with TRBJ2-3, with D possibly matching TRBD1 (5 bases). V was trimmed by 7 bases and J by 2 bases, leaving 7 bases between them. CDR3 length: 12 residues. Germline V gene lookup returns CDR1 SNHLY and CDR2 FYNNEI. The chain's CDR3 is CASTGHTDTQYF. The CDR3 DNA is TGTGCCAGCACAGGGCACACAGATACGCAGTATTTT.

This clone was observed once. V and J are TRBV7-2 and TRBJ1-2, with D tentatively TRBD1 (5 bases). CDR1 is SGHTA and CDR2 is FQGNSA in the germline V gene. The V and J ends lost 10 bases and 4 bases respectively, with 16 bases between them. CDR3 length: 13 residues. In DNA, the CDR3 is TGTGCCACCCGATACCGGGACTTCTATGGCTACACCTTC. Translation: CATRYRDFYGYTF.